This is a list of T cell receptor beta chains from one sample in a study of B cell selection in AIRE deficiency. Repertoires were generated with immunoSEQ multiplex PCR, while TCRdb's copy carries only in-frame clones and drops some. The sample has 20,000 to 25,000 clones, 94% seen once. Sequencing was performed on Tregs sorted from PBMCs. Source of these receptors: a human donor with AIRE deficiency. Both conserved end residues are part of each CDR3. The D gene is left open where the match is weak. Where a row states a size, it is once, few, many or the class of an expanded clone; other rows omit it.

. TRBJ2-3 TRBV25-1 . TGTGCCAGCAAGGATACGCAGTATTTT CASKDTQYF
. TRBJ2-1 TRBV4-2 . TGTGCCAGCAGCCAAGTGGATCGAGGGCCGGGCTACAATGAGCAGTTCTTC CASSQVDRGPGYNEQFF
. TRBJ2-7 TRBV19 TRBD2 TGTGCCAGTAGTAGGCTAGCGGGAGCCAATTCCTACGAGCAGTACTTC CASSRLAGANSYEQYF
. TRBJ1-1 TRBV7-2 . TGTGCCAGCAGCTCATGGACCTCAGGGGTTAACACTGAAGCTTTCTTT CASSSWTSGVNTEAFF
. TRBJ2-7 TRBV4-1 TRBD2 TGCGCCAGCAGCTTGGGCCCGGGACTAGCGGGGCTCCGGGCGTCCGAGCAGTACTTC CASSLGPGLAGLRASEQYF
once TRBJ1-4 TRBV5-1 . TGCGCCAGCAGCTTGGTTAGGGGCTTCGGTGAAAAACTGTTTTTT CASSLVRGFGEKLFF
. TRBJ2-1 TRBV18 . TGTGCCAGCTCACCACAGGGGGGCTCCTACAATGAGCAGTTCTTC CASSPQGGSYNEQFF
. TRBJ2-1 TRBV9 . TGTGCCAGCAGCGTCGGCGCGGAGCCGTTCAATGAGCAGTTCTTC CASSVGAEPFNEQFF
. TRBJ2-2 TRBV6-5 TRBD1 TGTGCCAGCACACAGGGGGTCACCGGGGAGCTGTTTTTT CASTQGVTGELFF
. TRBJ2-1 TRBV28 TRBD2 TGTGCCAGCAGTTTGGGAGGGAAAGCCTACAATGAGCAGTTCTTC CASSLGGKAYNEQFF
. TRBJ1-1 TRBV21-1 . TGTGCCCCACGCCCGCGGGATACTGAAGCTTTCTTT CAPRPRDTEAFF
. TRBJ1-6 TRBV9 TRBD1 TGTGCCAGCAGCCGCGGGACAGGGGGAGAGGGTTCACCCCTCCACTTT CASSRGTGGEGSPLHF
. TRBJ2-2 TRBV5-1 . TGCGCCAGCAGCTTAGACACTGCGAACACCGGGGAGCTGTTTTTT CASSLDTANTGELFF
. TRBJ1-1 TRBV6-5 TRBD1 TGTGCCAGCAGTCAGCCGGGACAGAGGGCTTTCTTT CASSQPGQRAFF
. TRBJ1-5 TRBV9 . TGTGCCAGCAGCCCCGGGACAAACGACTATCAGCCCCAGCATTTT CASSPGTNDYQPQHF
. TRBJ2-7 TRBV5-1 TRBD2 TGCGCCAGCAGCTTCCAAGCCATAGCGGGATGGGGCGGAGAGCAGTACTTC CASSFQAIAGWGGEQYF
. TRBJ2-3 TRBV11-3 . TGTGCCAGCAGCTTAGGGGTCGACCTCCTTAGCACAGATACGCAGTATTTT CASSLGVDLLSTDTQYF
. TRBJ2-7 TRBV28 TRBD2 TGTGCCACCCAGGGCGGGGGGCATCGGGAGCAGTACTTC CATQGGGHREQYF
. TRBJ1-5 TRBV2 TRBD1 TGTGCCAGCAGTGGGACAGGGGTACAGCCCCAGCATTTT CASSGTGVQPQHF
. TRBJ2-3 TRBV9 . TGTGCCAGCAGCGAGGGGGGGGGAGGAACGGCAGATACGCAGTATTTT CASSEGGGGTADTQYF
. TRBJ2-3 TRBV11-3 TRBD2 TGTGCCAGCAGCCTAGCGGGAACAGATACGCAGTATTTT CASSLAGTDTQYF
. TRBJ1-2 TRBV19 . TGTGCCAGTAGTAGCTCGAGATCGATATCGAACTATGGCTACACCTTC CASSSSRSISNYGYTF
. TRBJ2-1 TRBV5-5 . TGTGCCAGCAGGATGGACATGAATTCCTACAATGAGCAGTTCTTC CASRMDMNSYNEQFF
. TRBJ1-2 TRBV10-3 . TGTGCCACACCGGCCAAGGACTATGGCTACACCTTC CATPAKDYGYTF
. TRBJ1-3 TRBV11-3 . TGTGCCAGCAGCAAGGGGACACCGAACTCTGGAAACACCATATATTTT CASSKGTPNSGNTIYF
. TRBJ1-5 TRBV11-2 TRBD1 TGTGCCAGCAGCTTAGGGACAGGGAGTGGCAATCAGCCCCAGCATTTT CASSLGTGSGNQPQHF
. TRBJ2-7 TRBV6-6 TRBD2 TGTGCCAGCAGTCCGACTAGCGGGAGGATCAACGAGCAGTACTTC CASSPTSGRINEQYF
. TRBJ2-5 TRBV30 . TGTGCCTGGGGTCCCACGGGGGAGACCCAGTACTTC CAWGPTGETQYF
once TRBJ2-1 TRBV10-3 TRBD2 TGTGCCATCAGTGAGTCTGCGACTAGCGGGAGCTATGAGCAGTTCTTC CAISESATSGSYEQFF
. TRBJ2-1 TRBV29-1 . TGCAGCGTTCCCGAGCCGACTAGGAAGAACTACAATGAGCAGTTCTTC CSVPEPTRKNYNEQFF
. TRBJ2-3 TRBV5-1 . TGCGCCAGCAGCTTACAGGGTCCGCGCACAGATACGCAGTATTTT CASSLQGPRTDTQYF
. TRBJ2-3 TRBV19 TRBD2 TGTGCCAGTAGTACGGGACTAGGAAACACAGATACGCAGTATTTT CASSTGLGNTDTQYF
. TRBJ2-1 TRBV15 . TGTGCCACCGGTCTGGAGGCCCTTTCCTACAATGAGCAGTTCTTC CATGLEALSYNEQFF